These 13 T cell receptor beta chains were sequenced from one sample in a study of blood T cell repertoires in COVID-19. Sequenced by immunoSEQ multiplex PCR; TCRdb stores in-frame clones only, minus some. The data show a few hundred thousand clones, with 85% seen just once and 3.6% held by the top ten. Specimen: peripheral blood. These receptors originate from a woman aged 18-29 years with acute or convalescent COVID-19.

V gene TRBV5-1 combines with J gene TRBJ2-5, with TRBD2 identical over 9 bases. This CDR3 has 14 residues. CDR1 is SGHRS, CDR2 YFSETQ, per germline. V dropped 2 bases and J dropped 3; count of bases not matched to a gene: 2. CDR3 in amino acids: CASSFSGGEETQYF. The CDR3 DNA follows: TGCGCCAGCAGCTTTAGCGGGGGAGAAGAGACCCAGTACTTC.

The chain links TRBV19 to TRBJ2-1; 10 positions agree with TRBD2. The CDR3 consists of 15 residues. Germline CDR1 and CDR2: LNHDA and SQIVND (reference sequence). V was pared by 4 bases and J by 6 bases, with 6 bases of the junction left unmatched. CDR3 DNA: TGTGCCAGTAGTACGAGCGGGGGGGCGGTCAATGAGCAGTTCTTC. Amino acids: CASSTSGGAVNEQFF.

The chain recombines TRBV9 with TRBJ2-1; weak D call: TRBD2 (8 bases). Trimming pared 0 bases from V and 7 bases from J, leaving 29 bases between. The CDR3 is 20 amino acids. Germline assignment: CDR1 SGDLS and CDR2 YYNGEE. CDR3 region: CASSVDAGGVWSGRGNEQFF. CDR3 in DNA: TGTGCCAGCAGCGTAGACGCAGGGGGAGTCTGGAGCGGGAGAGGGAATGAGCAGTTCTTC.

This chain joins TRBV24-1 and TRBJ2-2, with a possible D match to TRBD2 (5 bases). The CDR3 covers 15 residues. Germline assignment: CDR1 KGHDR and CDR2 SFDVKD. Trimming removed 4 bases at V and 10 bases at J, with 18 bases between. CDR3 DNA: TGTGCCACCAGTGACCCCTCGACCGGGGTGGAGGAGCTGTTTTTT. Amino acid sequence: CATSDPSTGVEELFF.

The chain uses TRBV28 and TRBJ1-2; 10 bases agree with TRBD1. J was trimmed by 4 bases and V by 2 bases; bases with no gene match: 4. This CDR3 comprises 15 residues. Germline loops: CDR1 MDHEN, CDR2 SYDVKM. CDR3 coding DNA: TGTGCCAGCAGTTTAGGGGGACAGGGGAGCTATGGCTACACCTTC. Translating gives CASSLGGQGSYGYTF.

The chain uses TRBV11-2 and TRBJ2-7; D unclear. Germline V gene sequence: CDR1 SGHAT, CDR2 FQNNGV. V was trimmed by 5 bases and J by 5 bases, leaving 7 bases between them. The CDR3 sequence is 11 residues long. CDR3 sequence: CASSVFNEQYF. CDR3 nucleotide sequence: TGTGCCAGCAGCGTATTTAACGAGCAGTACTTC.

CDR3 coding DNA: TGTGCCAGCAGCGTAGGTTCGCAGAACTATGGCTACACCTTC. Encoded protein: CASSVGSQNYGYTF. The chain is built from TRBV9 and TRBJ1-2; D call uncertain. The V end was cut by 0 bases, the J end by 2 bases, with 8 bases between. The CDR3 covers 14 residues. CDR1 is SGDLS and CDR2 is YYNGEE in the germline V gene.

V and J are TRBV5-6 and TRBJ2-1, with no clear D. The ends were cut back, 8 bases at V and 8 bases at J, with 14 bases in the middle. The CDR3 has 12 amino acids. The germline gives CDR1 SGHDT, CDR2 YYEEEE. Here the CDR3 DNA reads TGTGCCAGTGGGCTCTCAGGCGATGAGCAGTTCTTC. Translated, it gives CASGLSGDEQFF.

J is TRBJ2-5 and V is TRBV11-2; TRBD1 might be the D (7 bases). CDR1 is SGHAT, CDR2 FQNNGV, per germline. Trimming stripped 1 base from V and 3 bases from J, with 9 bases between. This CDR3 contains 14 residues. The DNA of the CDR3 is TGTGCCAGCAGCTTAGCAGGGGGGAAAGAGACCCAGTACTTC. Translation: CASSLAGGKETQYF.

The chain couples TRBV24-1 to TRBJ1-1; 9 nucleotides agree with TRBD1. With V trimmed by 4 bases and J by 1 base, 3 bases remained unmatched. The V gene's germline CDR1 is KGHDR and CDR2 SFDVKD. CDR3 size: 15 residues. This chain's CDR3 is CATSESTGGNTEAFF. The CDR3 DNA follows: TGTGCCACCAGTGAGTCGACAGGGGGGAACACTGAAGCTTTCTTT.

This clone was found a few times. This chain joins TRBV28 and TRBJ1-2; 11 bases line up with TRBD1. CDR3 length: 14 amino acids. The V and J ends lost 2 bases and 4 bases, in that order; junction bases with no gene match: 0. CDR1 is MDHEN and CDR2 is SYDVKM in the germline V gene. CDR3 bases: TGTGCCAGCAGTTTAGGGACAGGGGGCTATGGCTACACCTTC. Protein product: CASSLGTGGYGYTF.

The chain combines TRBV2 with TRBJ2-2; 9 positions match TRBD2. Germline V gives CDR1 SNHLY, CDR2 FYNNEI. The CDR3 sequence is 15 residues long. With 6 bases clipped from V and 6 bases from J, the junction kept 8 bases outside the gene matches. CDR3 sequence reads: CASRTAGGLAGELFF. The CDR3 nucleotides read TGTGCCAGCAGGACGGCGGGAGGGCTGGCCGGGGAGCTGTTTTTT.

This CDR3 reads CASSLEISGGFYEQYF. In DNA, the CDR3 is TGCGCCAGCAGCTTGGAGATTAGCGGGGGATTCTACGAGCAGTACTTC. This sequence joins TRBV5-1 and TRBJ2-7; 9 bases match TRBD2. CDR1 is SGHRS and CDR2 is YFSETQ in the germline V gene. J lost 3 bases, V lost 0 bases, and 7 bases had no gene match. CDR3 length equals 16 residues.